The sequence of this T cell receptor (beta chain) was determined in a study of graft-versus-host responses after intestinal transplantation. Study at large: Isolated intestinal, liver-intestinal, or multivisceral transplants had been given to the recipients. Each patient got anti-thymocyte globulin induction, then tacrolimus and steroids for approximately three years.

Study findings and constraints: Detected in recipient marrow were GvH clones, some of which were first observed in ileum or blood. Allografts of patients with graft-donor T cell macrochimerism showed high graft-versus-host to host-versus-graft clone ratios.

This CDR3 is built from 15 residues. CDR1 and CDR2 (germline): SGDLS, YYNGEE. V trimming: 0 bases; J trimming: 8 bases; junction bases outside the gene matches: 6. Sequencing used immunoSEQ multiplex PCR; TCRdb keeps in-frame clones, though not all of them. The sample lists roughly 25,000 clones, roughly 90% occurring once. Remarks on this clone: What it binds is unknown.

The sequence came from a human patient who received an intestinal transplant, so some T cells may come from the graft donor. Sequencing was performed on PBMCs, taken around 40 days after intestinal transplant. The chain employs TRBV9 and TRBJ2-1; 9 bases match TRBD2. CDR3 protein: CASSVESGRSYEQFF. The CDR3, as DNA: TGTGCCAGCAGCGTAGAAAGCGGGAGGTCCTATGAGCAGTTCTTC.